This TCR beta chain was documented in a study of identical twins (TCRdb year 2016). Describing the broader study: To test whether fetal clonotypes persist, the study used deep sequencing on TCR alpha and beta repertoires from monozygotic twins, unrelated adults of various ages, and cord blood. Replicate twin experiments were performed at different times using different library preparation protocols to rule out contamination.

Overall study results and their limits: Abundant cord blood beta clonotypes had fewer insertions, young adult naive repertoires showed a similar but weaker trend, and memory repertoires showed no such trend. Excess twin sharing in beta out-of-frame sequences was weaker because fewer shared sequences lowered the signal-to-noise ratio. Zero-insertion analyses could be partly confounded by invariant T cells such as MAIT and iNKT, though diverse VJ usage argued against such confounding for most clonotypes. Out-of-frame TCR alpha sequences shared between twins showed an excess of low generation-probability sequences compared with coincidental sharing between unrelated individuals. Because the same donors could not be followed over many years, the conclusions depended on cross-sectional statistical analysis. Recombination models systematically underestimated out-of-frame TCR alpha sharing in monozygotic twins but agreed with sharing between unrelated individuals.

To prepare the library, 5' RACE was applied. Sequencer: Illumina HiSeq 2000. Template switching introduced a universal primer binding site; the final cDNA contained a unique molecular identifier, enabling accurate counting of TCR cDNA molecules. Specific primers in the conserved constant-segment region were used to synthesize first-strand cDNA for TCR alpha and beta chains. Each cDNA library was double barcoded, with a SMART-Mk sample barcode plus Illumina barcodes, to control for contamination. TruSeq adapter sequences, together with Illumina sample barcodes, were added in two successive PCR steps. TCR alpha and beta cDNA libraries were sequenced on the Illumina HiSeq platform with custom primers. Per the source publication's procedure: Raw reads were processed with MiGEC to extract unique molecular identifiers, and MiXCR was used to determine CDR3 positions. For each individual, recombination models were inferred using an EM algorithm with the repgenHMM and IGoR tools. The analysis of shared clonotypes was done with the tcR package in R, with sharing normalized by the product of cloneset sizes. To study raw recombination without the effects of thymic and clonal selection, out-of-frame nonproductive sequences were analyzed. Starting from the raw public reads, TCRdb applied fastp trimming at Q25, assembled clones with MiXCR and retained in-frame beta chains. Records with the same CDR3 protein are collapsed into one entry carrying the most frequent genes and DNA. The V and J calls and clone size come from TCRdb's table, not from the authors' own analysis. Here the sample has 450,000 to 650,000 distinct CDR3 sequences; approximately 9.6% occur a single time. Of the sample, roughly 3% is held by the ten largest clones.

Every donor in the study was a healthy Caucasian. The twin cohort comprised three pairs of female monozygotic twins, all aged about 18 to 29 years. Peripheral blood mononuclear cells were the source from which RNA for the TCR libraries was isolated. Trimming removed 5 bases from V and 0 bases from J, leaving 17 bases between the germline ends. CDR1 DFQATT and CDR2 SNEGSKA were looked up in the germline V gene (reference sequence). The CDR3 goes from the cysteine to the phenylalanine over 16 residues. Kept here is only the CDR3 DNA, which spans 48 bases and is read in frame from base 1. This clonotype has just a few counts. What this receptor recognizes is not known. No qualities accompany the bases; no much larger clone lies one base away. The data were also submitted as part of a second study, on yellow fever vaccine responses in identical twins. From that second study: The authors reported that the T cell response to vaccination in identical twins appeared partly convergent and partly personalized. In the study, vaccine-responding T cell clones were precisely tracked in identical twins.

The chain was built from TRBV20-1 and TRBJ2-4, with the identity of the D gene unclear. This clonotype was obtained from a woman aged 18 to 35 in good health. Sequencing input: PBMCs. The DNA reads TGCAGTGCTCCACCCCCCCTTACACTAGCCAAAAACATTCAGTACTTC. Its coded protein is CSAPPPLTLAKNIQYF.